The source of this T cell receptor (beta chain) is a study of vaccination effects on CD4 cells after COVID-19. About the research overall: The second dose preceded post-vaccine samples by a median of 72 days. Study results and limitations: In healthy vaccinees, only 1 of 255 vaccine-induced clones cross-reacted with common cold coronaviruses.

The assay was immunoSEQ multiplex PCR, and TCRdb's table has in-frame clones only and misses some. This sample has some 68,000 clones, with approximately 81% found just once. About this clone itself: The target antigen is unknown.

This CDR3 region has 18 residues. With V trimmed by 5 bases and J by 3 bases, 18 bases remained unmatched. Germline V gives CDR1 LNHDA, CDR2 SQIVND (reference sequence). In the ViraFEST assay, antigen-specific CD4+ clonotypes were identified by expansion after peptide-pool stimulation. The culture ran for roughly ten days before CD4+ T cells were isolated. The vaccine given was either BNT162b2 or mRNA-1273, in two doses. Previously uninfected by SARS-CoV-2, the vaccine recipients also showed negative nucleocapsid antibodies. Every well got a few million PBMC, which were grown with about 10 IU/ml IL-2 and around 10 ug/ml peptides.

The sample here was CD4+ T cells from PBMCs cultured with HCoV-229E spike peptides, taken after COVID-19 vaccination. This TCR was sampled from a human donor who received a COVID-19 vaccine. This chain uses TRBV19 with TRBJ1-2, with 7 bases aligning to TRBD1. The CDR3 loop is CASSSDAYTGTAYYGYTF. DNA for the CDR3: TGTGCCAGTAGTTCCGATGCCTACACCGGGACAGCCTACTATGGCTACACCTTC.